This TCR beta chain was identified in a study of T cell repertoires in cytomegalovirus infection. Whole-study context: In public TCR beta signatures, there were indications of both CMV infection and matching HLA type.

MiXCR, applied by TCRdb to the reads, yields one record per CDR3 protein. The sample has about 490,000 distinct CDR3 sequences; approximately 10% are singletons. V dropped 3 bases and J dropped 1; count of bases not matched to a gene: 11. This CDR3 is built from 20 residues. CDR1 SGHDT and CDR2 YYEEEE come from the germline V gene. This clonotype has a count of ten or more. Antigen specificity is unknown. General study points: Pooled public TCR beta family frequency picked out CMV carriers with the relevant HLA. There were HLA-C-restricted CMV-specific TCR beta clonotypes dominating the ex vivo response.

The chain joins TRBV5-6 to TRBJ2-1; the match to TRBD2 covers 15 bases. This receptor was taken from a human donor in good health (CMV status not recorded). Some clones in this sample may be carry-over from other donors' samples. The sample comprised PBMCs. The DNA of the CDR3 is TGTGCCAGCAGCTGGGGGTGGACTAGCGGGAGGGCCAGGTCCTACAATGAGCAGTTCTTC. It translates to CASSWGWTSGRARSYNEQFF.